The 20 T cell receptor beta chains below were found in one sample sequenced in a study of response to subunit inactivated influenza vaccine (dated by TCRdb to 2017 to 2018). Libraries were constructed by RT-PCR. The run used an Illumina HiSeq 2500. Using fastp trimming at Q25 and MiXCR clonotype assembly, TCRdb reanalyzed the public sequencing data and kept in-frame beta chains. Rows with a matching CDR3 protein are joined into one entry that keeps the most common DNA and genes. A total of around 480,000 distinct CDR3 sequences appear in this sample, approximately 15% of them only once. The leading ten clones occupy 2.5% to 3.5% of the sample. The sequencing used CD4+ T cells sorted from PBMCs, collected around 2 years after vaccination. The receptors stem from a man between 45 and 75 years old who received an inactivated influenza vaccine. Donor details come from another sample of the same person, matched by shared clones.

V usage is TRBV11-2 and J usage is TRBJ2-2; D may match TRBD1 or TRBD2 (6 bases each). CDR1 and CDR2 (germline): SGHAT, FQNNGV. This CDR3 region has 15 residues. Trimming removed 5 bases at V and 3 bases at J, with 13 bases between. CDR3 nucleotides: TGTGCCAGCAGCAGGGGGGCGCGGGACACCGGGGAGCTGTTTTTT. Protein product: CASSRGARDTGELFF.

This clonotype was found a few times. The V call is TRBV12-3 or TRBV12-4, the J call TRBJ2-1, with 13 bases matching TRBD2. This CDR3 has 15 amino acids. J lost 12 bases, V lost 4 bases, and 9 bases had no gene match. DNA of the CDR3: TGTGCCAGCAGTTACCCAACTAGCGGGAGGGCCCGGCAGTTCTTC. Translating it yields CASSYPTSGRARQFF.

The chain is built from TRBV5-8 and TRBJ1-5; D may be TRBD1 (5 bases). Trimming took off 5 bases at V and 1 base at J, with 13 bases between the two ends. Germline V gene data show CDR1 as SGHTS and CDR2 as YDEGEE. CDR3 length equals 15 residues. The CDR3 DNA follows: TGTGCCAGCAGTCCCATGGGGACCAGCAATCAGCCCCAGCATTTT. It yields the protein CASSPMGTSNQPQHF.

The chain joins TRBV12-3 or TRBV12-4 to TRBJ2-2, with D tentatively TRBD1 (6 bases). V was clipped by 6 bases and J by 5 bases, with 16 bases between them. This CDR3 contains 15 residues. CDR3 sequence: CASSYRVKETGELFF. The DNA of the CDR3 is TGTGCCAGCAGCTACAGGGTAAAAGAGACCGGGGAGCTGTTTTTT.

In this sample, this clonotype turned up a few times. This chain connects TRBV6-2 or TRBV6-3 to TRBJ2-7; unclear D gene. In germline, CDR1 is MNHEY, CDR2 SVGEGT. With 0 bases removed from V and 3 bases from J, the gap between germline ends came to 9 bases. CDR3 size: 14 residues. The CDR3 DNA sequence: TGTGCCAGCAGTTACTCCGACATATACTACGAGCAGTACTTC. Translating gives CASSYSDIYYEQYF.

This chain links TRBV12-5 with TRBJ2-3; a possible D gene is TRBD2 (6 bases). The CDR3 sequence is 13 residues long. From germline, CDR1 is LGHNT and CDR2 FRNRAP. Deletions cut 2 bases from V and 6 bases from J, with 9 bases between. In DNA, the CDR3 is TGTGCTAGTGGTTTGTCAGGGAGGGATACGCAGTATTTT. Its protein is CASGLSGRDTQYF.

The gene calls are TRBV3-1 and TRBJ1-4; the match to TRBD1 covers 9 bases. The CDR3 consists of 15 residues. From germline, CDR1 is LGHDT and CDR2 YNNKEL (reference sequence). V dropped 5 bases and J dropped 6; count of bases not matched to a gene: 7. Here the CDR3 DNA reads TGTGCCAGCAGCAGCCAGGACAGGGGCGATGAAAAACTGTTTTTT. Protein: CASSSQDRGDEKLFF.

In its sample, this clonotype was seen a few times. V is TRBV20-1 and J is TRBJ1-2; D is perhaps TRBD1 (5 bases). Per germline, CDR1 DFQATT and CDR2 SNEGSKA (reference sequence). The CDR3 is made up of 13 amino acids. V lost 5 bases to trimming and J lost 0 bases, with 10 bases between them. The CDR3 region has the DNA TGCAGTGCTCGACAGCTCTCTAACTATGGCTACACCTTC. Its translation is CSARQLSNYGYTF.

This clonotype came up a few times. The rearrangement joins TRBV4-3 to TRBJ1-1; a possible D gene is TRBD1 (6 bases). This CDR3 is 14 amino acids long. The V gene's germline CDR1 is LGHNA and CDR2 YSLEER. Trimming stripped 4 bases from V and 0 bases from J, with 9 bases between. The CDR3 sequence is CASSPRQVNTEAFF. The CDR3 nucleotides read TGCGCCAGCAGCCCCCGACAGGTGAACACTGAAGCTTTCTTT.

V is TRBV28 and J is TRBJ2-7, with 12 bases lining up with TRBD1. The CDR3 runs 14 residues. The V gene's germline CDR1 is MDHEN and CDR2 SYDVKM. J was trimmed by 4 bases and V by 8 bases; bases with no gene match: 6. CDR3: CASAKGQGAYEQYF. The CDR3 DNA is TGTGCCAGCGCGAAGGGACAGGGGGCTTACGAGCAGTACTTC.

This clonotype was counted between two and nine times. The rearrangement joins TRBV4-3 to TRBJ2-1; D tentatively reads TRBD1 or TRBD2 (5 bases each). The V and J ends lost 0 bases and 6 bases respectively, with 21 bases between them. In germline, CDR1 is LGHNA, CDR2 YSLEER. The CDR3 runs to 18 residues. CDR3 in amino acids: CASSQDLSGWGQGNEQFF. CDR3 in DNA: TGCGCCAGCAGCCAAGATTTAAGCGGATGGGGCCAGGGCAATGAGCAGTTCTTC.

The rearrangement uses TRBV4-3 and TRBJ2-3, with TRBD2 matching over 9 bases. Trimming removed 0 bases from V and 2 bases from J; junction bases left unmatched: 6. Germline V gene data show CDR1 as LGHNA and CDR2 as YSLEER. This CDR3 spans 17 amino acids. CDR3 nucleotide sequence: TGCGCCAGCAGCCAAGAAAGCGGGGGGCCATACACAGATACGCAGTATTTT. It codes for CASSQESGGPYTDTQYF.

This clonotype was seen a handful of times. The chain combines TRBV20-1 with TRBJ2-1; D remains ambiguous. V lost 7 bases and J lost 7, with 20 bases in between. CDR1 DFQATT and CDR2 SNEGSKA come from the germline V gene (reference sequence). This CDR3 has 14 amino acids. The CDR3 sequence: CSVPSRVGSNEQFF. DNA for the CDR3: TGCAGTGTCCCCAGTAGGGTAGGTTCTAATGAGCAGTTCTTC.

In this sample, this clonotype turned up many times. This chain joins TRBV12-3 or TRBV12-4 and TRBJ1-1, with 8 bases that match TRBD1. V lost 5 bases and J lost 0; bases outside the gene matches: 2. This CDR3 spans 14 amino acids. The CDR3: CASSPGQVNTEAFF. As DNA, the CDR3 is TGTGCCAGCAGTCCGGGACAGGTGAACACTGAAGCTTTCTTT.

The rearrangement links TRBV12-3 or TRBV12-4 to TRBJ1-1, with 9 bases identical to TRBD1. With 3 bases clipped from V and 8 bases from J, the junction kept 7 bases outside the gene matches. This CDR3 comprises 14 residues. CDR3 DNA: TGTGCCAGCAGTTTTACTACAGGGGGCGCAGAAGCTTTCTTT. This encodes CASSFTTGGAEAFF.

V and J are TRBV29-1 and TRBJ2-2, with D possibly TRBD1 on 6 matching bases. The V gene's germline CDR1 is SQVTM and CDR2 ANQGSEA. V lost 6 bases, J lost 1 base, and 12 bases lay in between. This CDR3 has 14 amino acids. The CDR3 DNA is TGCAGCGTGAAACAGGGAGTGAACACCGGGGAGCTGTTTTTT. This encodes CSVKQGVNTGELFF.

In this sample, this clonotype turned up many times. CDR3 region: CASSLGASGSSSRLYEQYF. CDR3 nucleotides: TGTGCCAGCAGCTTAGGGGCTAGCGGGAGTAGTTCCCGGTTGTACGAGCAGTACTTC. V and J are TRBV11-2 and TRBJ2-7; 10 bases are shared with TRBD2. Germline trimming cut 1 base from V and 4 bases from J; bases unmatched to any gene: 16. The CDR3 is 19 amino acids. Germline V gene data show CDR1 as SGHAT and CDR2 as FQNNGV.

This clonotype appeared a few times. This sequence joins TRBV11-2 and TRBJ2-3; 14 bases map to TRBD2. This CDR3 spans 18 amino acids. V shed 1 base, J shed 4 bases, and the junction held 7 bases outside the gene matches. Germline loops: CDR1 SGHAT, CDR2 FQNNGV. Written as DNA, the CDR3 is TGTGCCAGCAGCTTAGGCCGACTAGCGGGAGGGCAAGCAGATACGCAGTATTTT. It specifies CASSLGRLAGGQADTQYF.

The table lists this clonotype with many counts. The rearrangement uses TRBV29-1 and TRBJ2-3; D call uncertain. Germline V gene data show CDR1 as SQVTM and CDR2 as ANQGSEA. V was trimmed by 1 base and J by 1 base, leaving 6 bases between them. The CDR3 covers 13 residues. The CDR3 protein is CSVEGSGTDTQYF. CDR3 bases: TGCAGCGTTGAAGGATCGGGCACAGATACGCAGTATTTT.

This clonotype has at least ten counts. This chain connects TRBV4-2 to TRBJ2-1; the D is unclear. CDR1 and CDR2 (germline): LGHNA, YNFKEQ. V was shortened by 0 bases and J by 5 bases, with 14 bases between the two germline ends. There are 16 residues in the CDR3. CDR3 residues: CASSQEARTTDNEQFF. Written as DNA, the CDR3 is TGTGCCAGCAGCCAAGAGGCGCGCACTACCGACAATGAGCAGTTCTTC.